Listed here are 17 T cell receptor beta chains from one sample, sequenced in a study of T cells in localized non-small cell lung cancer. Some clones are missing from TCRdb's copy, which holds only in-frame ones; the method was immunoSEQ multiplex PCR. The sample records around 11,000 clones, 25% to 35% being singletons. Specimen: lung tumor tissue, collected before any cancer treatment. These receptors originate from a man between 40 and 69 years old with stage I lung adenocarcinoma.

This clone was counted only a few times. The chain is built from TRBV11-3 and TRBJ1-5; no firm D call. The germline V and J ends were trimmed by 2 bases and 0 bases, with 8 bases remaining between them. This CDR3 is built from 15 residues. Germline assignment: CDR1 SGHNT and CDR2 YENEEA. CDR3: CASSLTGNSNQPQHF. For the CDR3, the DNA is TGTGCCAGCAGCTTAACCGGGAATAGCAATCAGCCCCAGCATTTT.

This chain links TRBV5-1 with TRBJ2-7; TRBD2 is a possible D gene (6 bases). V was cut by 3 bases and J by 7 bases, with 20 bases left in between. Per the germline V gene, CDR1 is SGHRS and CDR2 is YFSETQ. The CDR3 is 15 residues long. As DNA, the CDR3 is TGCGCCAGCAGCTCGACGGCCGGGACTCCCTGGGAGCAGTACTTC. Protein: CASSSTAGTPWEQYF.

This clone has just a few counts. The J gene is TRBJ1-3, the V gene TRBV9; maybe TRBD1 (5 bases). The CDR3 runs 17 residues. Trimming took off 4 bases at V and 2 bases at J, with 19 bases between the two ends. Per the germline V gene, CDR1 is SGDLS and CDR2 is YYNGEE. CDR3 sequence: CASSLTGTTAAGNTIYF. The CDR3 nucleotides are TGTGCCAGCAGCCTTACTGGGACGACAGCGGCTGGAAACACCATATATTTT.

This clone turned up a few times. V is TRBV28 and J is TRBJ2-1; tentatively, D is TRBD1 or TRBD2 (5 bases each). CDR1 is MDHEN, CDR2 SYDVKM, per germline. V lost 6 bases and J 8 bases, leaving 20 bases between the germline ends. CDR3 size: 15 residues. CDR3 sequence reads: CASSRAGNLGDEQFF. The DNA for the CDR3 is TGTGCCAGCAGCCGGGCAGGCAATCTGGGGGATGAGCAGTTCTTC.

This clone was counted a few times. Relative to the germline gene, one junction end is altered; a read error may explain this. V gene TRBV7-2 combines with J gene TRBJ2-3, with D hard to call. Germline lookup yields CDR1 SGHTA and CDR2 FQGNSA. This CDR3 contains 13 residues. The CDR3 sequence: CASSSQGTDTQYF. DNA for the CDR3: TGTGCTAGCAGCTCCCAAGGCACAGATACGCAGTATTTT.

A few counts support this clone. The chain joins TRBV6-8 to TRBJ2-1, with 9 bases fitting TRBD1. This CDR3 spans 15 amino acids. CDR1 is MNHGY and CDR2 is SAAAGT in the germline V gene. J gave up 4 bases and V 6 bases, and 7 bases lay outside the gene matches. CDR3 residues: CASSEGQGGYNEQFF. The CDR3 bases are TGTGCCAGCAGCGAGGGACAGGGAGGGTACAATGAGCAGTTCTTC.

The V gene is TRBV5-1, the J gene TRBJ1-1; tentative D call: TRBD1 (6 bases). Trimming pared 3 bases from V and 3 bases from J, leaving 15 bases between. The CDR3 sequence is 15 residues long. Germline CDR1 reads SGHRS; CDR2 reads YFSETQ. The CDR3: CASSSQQGLHTEAFF. CDR3 bases: TGCGCCAGCAGCTCTCAACAGGGATTACACACTGAAGCTTTCTTT.

A remark on this clone: Other DNA sequences within the sample encode an identical CDR3. The chain uses TRBV19 and TRBJ1-5; 12 nucleotides line up with TRBD1. Germline CDR1 and CDR2: LNHDA and SQIVND (reference sequence). This CDR3 has 17 residues. With 5 bases clipped from V and 0 bases from J, the junction kept 5 bases outside the gene matches. In nucleotides, the CDR3 is TGTGCCAGTAGTCCGGGACAGGGGGCAAATAGCAATCAGCCCCAGCATTTT. It translates to CASSPGQGANSNQPQHF.

This clone has a handful of counts. V usage is TRBV27 and J usage is TRBJ1-5, with 9 positions matching TRBD1. The V and J ends lost 10 bases and 0 bases, in that order; junction bases with no gene match: 16. Germline CDR1 and CDR2: MNHEY and SMNVEV (reference sequence). CDR3 size: 18 residues. The CDR3 region is CAIRPGQGGSGSNQPQHF. The CDR3 coding sequence is TGTGCCATCCGGCCGGGACAGGGTGGTTCGGGTAGCAATCAGCCCCAGCATTTT.

The V and J genes are TRBV12-5 and TRBJ1-5; no reliable D call. CDR3 length: 12 residues. Trimming removed 1 base from V and 7 bases from J, with 5 bases in between. Germline V gives CDR1 LGHNT, CDR2 FRNRAP. The CDR3: CASGLGQQPQHF. CDR3 bases: TGTGCTAGTGGTTTGGGGCAGCAGCCCCAGCATTTT.

This clone was seen a handful of times. In DNA, the CDR3 is TGTGCCAGCAGTTACAATCCGGTCAGCCCCCAGCATTTT. This gives the protein CASSYNPVSPQHF. This sequence joins TRBV6-8 and TRBJ1-5; D is ambiguous. Trimming left V 2 bases short and J 10 bases short, with 12 bases between. The length of the CDR3 is 13 residues. Germline CDR1 reads MNHGY; CDR2 reads SAAAGT.

Only a few counts were recorded for this clone. The chain has TRBV15 and TRBJ2-6; D is uncertain. Trimming shortened V by 0 bases and J by 4 bases, and 16 bases separated the two germline ends. The V gene's germline CDR1 is LNHNV and CDR2 YYDKDF (reference sequence). This CDR3 region has 18 residues. The CDR3 DNA reads TGTGCCACCAGCAGAGAAGGAGTCCAAAGGTCAGGGGCCAACGTCCTGACTTTC. Its translation is CATSREGVQRSGANVLTF. Full variable domain (outside the CDR3, taken from reference TRBV15 and TRBJ2-6): DAMVIQNPRYQVTQFGKPVTLSCSQTLNHNVMYWYQQKSSQAPKLLFHYYDKDFNNEADTPDNFQSRRPNTSFCFLDIRSPGLGDTAMYLCATSREGVQRSGANVLTFGAGSRLTVL.

This sequence joins TRBV6-8 and TRBJ2-3; 9 nucleotides match TRBD2. V shed 3 bases and J 0 bases; nucleotides not matched to a gene: 7. There are 17 residues in the CDR3. Germline values: CDR1 MNHGY, CDR2 SAAAGT. DNA for the CDR3: TGTGCCAGCAGTTATAGGCGGGGGGGCCGGAGCACAGATACGCAGTATTTT. Protein: CASSYRRGGRSTDTQYF.

This chain connects TRBV9 to TRBJ1-1; D is unresolved. This CDR3 comprises 17 residues. V lost 4 bases and J lost 4, with 23 bases in between. The germline CDR1 and CDR2 sequences are SGDLS and YYNGEE. As DNA, the CDR3 is TGTGCCAGCAGCCCCACCCCCTGGCTGGAAGGGAGCACTGAAGCTTTCTTT. It encodes CASSPTPWLEGSTEAFF.

V and J are TRBV19 and TRBJ2-7; D uncertain. Germline V lookup: CDR1 LNHDA, CDR2 SQIVND (reference sequence). CDR3 length: 11 residues. Trimming cost V 7 bases and J 2 bases, with 6 bases left between them. CDR3 coding DNA: TGTGCCAGTAAAGAGGCCTACGAGCAGTACTTC. Translated, it gives CASKEAYEQYF.

This clone is labeled medium-sized. The gene calls are TRBV11-3 and TRBJ2-3, with D tentatively TRBD1 (7 bases). Germline V gene sequence: CDR1 SGHNT, CDR2 YENEEA. The CDR3 covers 18 residues. V lost 3 bases and J 0 bases, leaving 19 bases between the germline ends. As DNA, the CDR3 is TGTGCCAGCAGCTTGGGGGGATCCGGGACAGTAAGCACAGATACGCAGTATTTT. Its translation: CASSLGGSGTVSTDTQYF.

The V and J genes are TRBV9 and TRBJ1-1, with D unclear. The CDR3 consists of 15 residues. Germline values: CDR1 SGDLS, CDR2 YYNGEE. V gave up 5 bases and J gave up 3 bases, with 17 bases separating them. The CDR3 protein is CASSEARLGDTEAFF. CDR3 bases: TGTGCCAGCAGTGAAGCGCGGCTAGGCGACACTGAAGCTTTCTTT.